Sequencing of this TCR beta chain was carried out in a study of blood T cell repertoires in COVID-19. Looking at the study overall: Specimens from acute and convalescent COVID-19 originated in the United States, Italy and Spain. Sources were T cells, B-cell-depleted T cells, or PBMCs; the material itself was cDNA or gDNA.

The CDR3 is 16 residues long. Trimming took 4 bases from V and 3 from J; bases not matched to a gene: 6. The V gene's germline CDR1 is SGHAT and CDR2 FQDESV (reference sequence). This clone was seen more than once but under ten times. Per the original methods: Amplification of reference gene primers was used by the study to estimate nucleated cell counts. Clones were sequenced by immunoSEQ multiplex PCR, and TCRdb holds only the in-frame ones, with some missing. Clone size and V and J calls were adopted from that table, with D and trimming inferred from the DNA. Of about 120,000 clones in the sample, over 75% are singletons; the top ten hold 16%.

The clonotype originates from a man between 60 and 75 years old with active or convalescent COVID-19. Sequencing input: peripheral blood. The gene calls are TRBV11-1 and TRBJ2-1; 10 bases map to TRBD2. In DNA, the CDR3 is TGTGCCAGCAGCTCTAGCGGGGGTGAATACTACAATGAGCAGTTCTTC. It yields the protein CASSSSGGEYYNEQFF.